The clone carrying this TCR beta chain occurred many times. The sample belongs to a study of regulatory T cells in long-lasting Graves disease. Time point: newly diagnosed GD, antithyroid drugs for less than 3 months. The TCR library was prepared using RNA isolated from PBMCs. Libraries of TCR beta came from iRepertoire HTBI primers plus Arm-PCR of CDR3 regions. In TCRdb, the multiplex PCR reads were re-called with MiXCR into one record per CDR3 protein. The sample records some 450,000 distinct CDR3 sequences, about a sixth being singletons. These data were likewise used in another study, on T cells in Graves' hyperthyroidism and ophthalmopathy.

The receptor was isolated from a young woman with Graves disease. The material was peripheral blood mononuclear cells (PBMCs), obtained at new diagnosis, from a patient treated with antithyroid drugs.

In DNA form, the CDR3 reads TGTGCCAGCAGTTTATGGGACTACTACGAGCAGTACTTC. Protein: CASSLWDYYEQYF. The gene calls are TRBV28 and TRBJ2-7, with D maybe TRBD2 (6 bases). CDR3 length: 13 amino acids. Trimming removed 0 bases at V and 3 bases at J, with 6 bases between. CDR1 and CDR2 (germline): MDHEN, SYDVKM.